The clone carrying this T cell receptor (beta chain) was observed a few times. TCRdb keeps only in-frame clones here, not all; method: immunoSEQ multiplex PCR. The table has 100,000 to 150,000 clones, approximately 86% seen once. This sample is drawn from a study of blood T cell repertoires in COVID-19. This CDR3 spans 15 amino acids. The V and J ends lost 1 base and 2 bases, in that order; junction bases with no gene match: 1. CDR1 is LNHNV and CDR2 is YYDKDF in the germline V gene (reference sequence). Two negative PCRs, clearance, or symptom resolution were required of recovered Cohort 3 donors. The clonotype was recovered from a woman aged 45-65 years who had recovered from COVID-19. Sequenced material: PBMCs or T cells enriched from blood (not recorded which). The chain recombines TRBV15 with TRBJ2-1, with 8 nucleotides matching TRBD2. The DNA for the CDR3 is TGTGCCACCAGCAGAGGGCGGGGGGCCTACAATGAGCAGTTCTTC. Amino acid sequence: CATSRGRGAYNEQFF. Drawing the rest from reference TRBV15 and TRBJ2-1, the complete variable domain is DAMVIQNPRYQVTQFGKPVTLSCSQTLNHNVMYWYQQKSSQAPKLLFHYYDKDFNNEADTPDNFQSRRPNTSFCFLDIRSPGLGDTAMYLCATSRGRGAYNEQFFGPGTRLTVL.